A selection of T cell receptor beta chains follows, all from one sample in a study of blood T cell repertoires in COVID-19. Generated by immunoSEQ multiplex PCR, the TCRdb table keeps only in-frame clones and is missing some. The table records 300,000 to 350,000 clones, around 90% of them present only once. Sequences were obtained from PBMCs or T cells enriched from blood (not recorded which). The source of these receptors is a man aged 25 to 45 who had recovered from COVID-19. The CDR3 runs from the conserved cysteine through the conserved F or W. A D gene is named only where the DNA matches it firmly. Size values are once, few and many counts, or a class for expanded clones, and some rows have none.

TRBJ2-1 TRBV27 TRBD2 - CASRELAGFHEQFF TGTGCCAGCAGAGAACTAGCGGGGTTTCATGAGCAGTTCTTC
TRBJ1-3 TRBV5-1 - - CASSWSDSGGNTIYF TGCGCCAGCAGCTGGTCAGACTCTGGTGGAAACACCATATATTTT
TRBJ2-3 TRBV5-1 - - CASSLRTPQEGGTDTQYF TGCGCCAGCAGCTTGAGGACCCCCCAGGAGGGCGGCACAGATACGCAGTATTTT
TRBJ1-2 TRBV10-2 - - CASSEKVEGFRRYGYTF TGCGCCAGCAGTGAGAAGGTAGAGGGCTTTCGGCGATATGGCTACACCTTC
TRBJ2-5 TRBV28 TRBD1 - CASSQTGVGETQYF TGTGCCAGCAGCCAGACAGGGGTGGGTGAGACCCAGTACTTC
TRBJ2-7 TRBV6-5 - - CASTPSGAAAYEQYF TGTGCCAGCACCCCGTCTGGCGCGGCTGCCTACGAGCAGTACTTC
TRBJ1-1 TRBV7-9 - - CASSSPGGISEAFF TGTGCCAGCAGTTCACCGGGGGGGATCTCTGAAGCTTTCTTT
TRBJ2-7 TRBV2 - once CASSPGLGGEQYF TGTGCCAGCAGTCCGGGACTGGGAGGAGAGCAGTACTTC
TRBJ2-3 TRBV13 TRBD2 - CASSPLGLAGDRGDTQYF TGTGCCAGCAGCCCATTGGGACTAGCGGGGGACCGGGGAGATACGCAGTATTTT
TRBJ1-5 TRBV19 - once CASSVNSLNQPQHF TGTGCCAGTAGTGTAAACAGCCTTAATCAGCCCCAGCATTTT
TRBJ1-5 TRBV5-1 TRBD1 few CASSFSWDRGLGQPQHF TGCGCCAGCAGCTTCTCCTGGGACAGGGGGCTTGGTCAGCCCCAGCATTTT
TRBJ1-2 TRBV7-6 TRBD1 - CASSLVGGQDYGYTF TGTGCCAGCAGCTTAGTAGGGGGACAGGACTATGGCTACACCTTC
TRBJ1-2 TRBV5-5 TRBD1 - CASSPGGTGYLDGYTF TGTGCCAGCAGCCCTGGGGGGACAGGGTATTTAGATGGCTACACCTTC
TRBJ1-2 TRBV28 TRBD1 - CASSTTGGYGYTF TGTGCCAGCAGTACGACAGGGGGCTATGGCTACACCTTC
TRBJ1-5 TRBV27 TRBD1 - CASRGTGRNQPQHF TGTGCCAGCAGGGGGACAGGGCGGAATCAGCCCCAGCATTTT
TRBJ1-1 TRBV11-3 - - CASSLGQGGVNTEAFF TGTGCCAGCAGCTTAGGCCAGGGAGGGGTGAACACTGAAGCTTTCTTT
TRBJ2-7 TRBV27 TRBD2 - CASSRLSGGPYEQYF TGTGCCAGCAGCCGTCTTAGCGGGGGTCCCTACGAGCAGTACTTC
TRBJ2-3 TRBV5-1 TRBD2 - CASSLVAGDRTDTQYF TGCGCCAGCAGCTTGGTGGCGGGGGACCGCACAGATACGCAGTATTTT
TRBJ2-3 TRBV28 - once CASSGVRGTGVSTDTQYF TGTGCCAGCAGTGGGGTCCGGGGTACGGGGGTGTCCACAGATACGCAGTATTTT
TRBJ2-1 TRBV18 - - CASSPPSVYNEQFF TGTGCCAGCTCACCACCGAGCGTCTACAATGAGCAGTTCTTC
TRBJ1-4 TRBV12-3/TRBV12-4 TRBD1 - CASHRGLGEKLFF TGTGCCAGCCACAGGGGGCTAGGTGAAAAACTGTTTTTT
TRBJ1-1 TRBV7-9 - - CASSFVKPNTEAFF TGTGCCAGCAGCTTTGTAAAGCCGAACACTGAAGCTTTCTTT
TRBJ1-2 TRBV2 TRBD1 - CASSDRPGGANGYTF TGTGCCAGCAGTGACAGGCCAGGGGGCGCGAATGGCTACACCTTC
TRBJ2-1 TRBV18 TRBD1 few CASSPGGTGVYDGPYNEQFF TGTGCCAGCTCACCAGGTGGGACAGGGGTCTACGATGGCCCCTACAATGAGCAGTTCTTC
TRBJ2-5 TRBV4-1 - once CASSYPSVGETQYF TGCGCCAGCAGCTACCCTAGCGTTGGGGAGACCCAGTACTTC
TRBJ1-1 TRBV6-5 - - CASRGRGTEAFF TGTGCCAGCAGGGGCAGGGGAACTGAAGCTTTCTTT
TRBJ2-7 TRBV30 - - CAWSVPAQTYEQYF TGTGCCTGGAGTGTGCCAGCGCAGACCTACGAGCAGTACTTC
TRBJ2-3 TRBV19 TRBD1 - CASSLTQGLTDTQYF TGTGCCAGTAGTCTCACACAGGGGTTGACAGATACGCAGTATTTT
TRBJ1-2 TRBV27 - - CASSLSGRTNYGYTF TGTGCCAGCAGTTTATCGGGGCGTACTAACTATGGCTACACCTTC
TRBJ2-5 TRBV27 - many CASSRGLVGQETQYF TGTGCCAGCAGTCGAGGGCTAGTCGGCCAAGAGACCCAGTACTTC
TRBJ2-3 TRBV2 - - CASSERGAPTTTQYF TGTGCCAGCAGTGAGCGGGGTGCCCCCACAACTACGCAGTATTTT
TRBJ1-1 TRBV2 TRBD1 - CASSVRDRGESEAFF TGTGCCAGCAGTGTCCGGGACAGGGGTGAGTCTGAAGCTTTCTTT
TRBJ1-1 TRBV30 - - CAWCRGPNTEAFF TGTGCCTGGTGCAGGGGCCCAAACACTGAAGCTTTCTTT
TRBJ1-1 TRBV9 TRBD1 - CASSTGVNTEAFF TGTGCCAGCAGCACAGGGGTGAACACTGAAGCTTTCTTT
TRBJ2-1 TRBV5-1 TRBD2 - CASSFSRGGLYNEQFF TGCGCCAGCAGCTTTTCGCGGGGGGGCCTCTACAATGAGCAGTTCTTC
TRBJ1-1 TRBV6-5 TRBD1 - CASSYYRGSNTEAFF TGTGCCAGCAGTTACTACAGGGGCTCGAACACTGAAGCTTTCTTT
TRBJ2-7 TRBV5-1 TRBD1 few CASSFTRGPSYEQYF TGCGCCAGCAGCTTCACCAGGGGGCCCTCCTACGAGCAGTACTTC
TRBJ2-3 TRBV5-1 TRBD1 - CASSPDRGFTDTQYF TGCGCCAGCAGTCCCGACAGGGGGTTCACAGATACGCAGTATTTT
TRBJ1-1 TRBV2 - - CASSWANTEAFF TGTGCCAGCAGTTGGGCGAACACTGAAGCTTTCTTT
TRBJ2-1 TRBV7-8 TRBD2 - CASSSRLAGDTQFF TGTGCCAGCAGCTCGAGACTAGCGGGGGATACGCAGTTCTTC
TRBJ2-7 TRBV5-1 TRBD2 - CASSQGLAGGLYEQYF TGCGCCAGCAGCCAGGGACTTGCGGGGGGTCTGTACGAGCAGTACTTC
TRBJ1-5 TRBV2 TRBD1 - CASKPWTGTNQPQHF TGTGCCAGCAAACCCTGGACAGGAACCAATCAGCCCCAGCATTTT
TRBJ1-2 TRBV5-6 TRBD1 - CASSPLTGDNGYTF TGTGCCAGCAGCCCCTTGACAGGGGATAATGGCTACACCTTC
TRBJ1-2 TRBV2 TRBD1 - CASSEGRDRGRGSGYTF TGTGCCAGCAGTGAAGGGAGGGACAGGGGCAGGGGGAGTGGCTACACCTTC
TRBJ2-5 TRBV19 TRBD2 - CASSTGLALETQYF TGTGCCAGTAGCACAGGACTAGCCCTTGAGACCCAGTACTTC
TRBJ2-2 TRBV27 - - CASSPGTSNTGELFF TGTGCCAGCAGTCCCGGGACATCGAACACCGGGGAGCTGTTTTTT
TRBJ2-7 TRBV7-9 TRBD1 - CASSLVGQPGQRIYEQYF TGTGCCAGCAGCTTAGTAGGGCAACCGGGACAGCGGATTTACGAGCAGTACTTC
TRBJ1-1 TRBV12-5 - - CARPVREGVNTEAFF TGTGCTAGGCCCGTCAGGGAAGGGGTGAACACTGAAGCTTTCTTT
TRBJ2-3 TRBV6-4 TRBD2 - CASSEASGGGGDTQYF TGTGCCAGCAGTGAAGCTAGCGGGGGCGGTGGAGATACGCAGTATTTT
TRBJ2-3 TRBV7-8 TRBD1 - CASSQDRQYTDTQYF TGTGCCAGCAGCCAGGACAGGCAATACACAGATACGCAGTATTTT
TRBJ1-1 TRBV19 - - CASSMVEDTEAFF TGTGCCAGTAGTATGGTCGAGGACACTGAAGCTTTCTTT
TRBJ1-5 TRBV24-1 - - CATSDQNQPQHF TGTGCCACCAGTGACCAGAATCAGCCCCAGCATTTT
TRBJ1-3 TRBV9 - - CASSDRQLSGNTIYF TGTGCCAGCAGCGACAGACAGCTCTCTGGAAACACCATATATTTT
TRBJ2-1 TRBV28 TRBD2 once CASSLLLAGGRHEQFF TGTGCCAGCAGTTTATTACTAGCGGGGGGGCGACATGAGCAGTTCTTC
TRBJ2-7 TRBV27 TRBD2 - CASSLRLAGGSYEQYF TGTGCCAGCAGTTTACGGCTAGCGGGGGGCTCCTACGAGCAGTACTTC